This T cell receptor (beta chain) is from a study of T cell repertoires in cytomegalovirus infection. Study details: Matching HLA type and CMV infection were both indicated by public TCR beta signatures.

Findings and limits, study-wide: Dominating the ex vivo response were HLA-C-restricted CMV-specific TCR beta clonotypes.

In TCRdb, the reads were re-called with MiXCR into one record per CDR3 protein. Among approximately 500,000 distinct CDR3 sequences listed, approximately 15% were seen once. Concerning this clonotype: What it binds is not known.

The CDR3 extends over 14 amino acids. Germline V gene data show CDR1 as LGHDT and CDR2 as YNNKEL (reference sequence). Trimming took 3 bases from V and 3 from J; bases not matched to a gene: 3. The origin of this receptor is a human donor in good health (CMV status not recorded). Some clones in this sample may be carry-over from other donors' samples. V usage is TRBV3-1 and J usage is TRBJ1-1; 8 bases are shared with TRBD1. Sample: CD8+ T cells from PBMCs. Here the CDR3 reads CASSQRTGYTEAFF. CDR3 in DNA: TGTGCCAGCAGCCAGCGGACAGGGTACACTGAAGCTTTCTTT.